This T cell receptor (beta chain) was found in a study of T cell responses to AZD1222 COVID-19 vaccine (dated by TCRdb to the early 2020s). As for the study more broadly: Because spike-specific TCR depth and breadth did not differ between the two schedules, AZD1222 recipients who got a second dose at roughly 4 weeks were pooled with those who got a second dose at roughly 12 weeks. Enrollment into the trials was organized by age into subgroups of 18-55, 56-69 and 70-plus years, and those subgroups contained approximately 150, 30 and 60 TCR-sequenced participants, respectively. A total of approximately 230 trial participants underwent TCR sequencing, of whom around 200 received two doses of AZD1222 and around 25 received two doses of the MenACWY control vaccine.

Explained via the paper, the time point label denotes: baseline before first vaccination. Samples from vaccinated people were obtained from the UK trials COV001 and COV002, which included a single-blind randomized controlled phase 2/3 trial of AZD1222 (ChAdOx1 nCoV-19) in healthy adults. For TCRbeta chain sequencing, PBMC samples were collected from trial participants at day 0 and at day 28 after the second dose. As concerns this clone: Its antigen specificity is not known. Base-call qualities are not available, and no considerably larger clone is one nucleotide away.

Beyond this particular receptor, the publication reports: Conclusions about previously exposed vaccinees are limited because only 6 or 7 AZD1222 recipients were SARS-CoV-2 seropositive at baseline. Because no day 14 peak-response samples were available, the repertoires could be characterized only after the peak T cell response. Vaccine-associated CD4 TCRs spanned the whole spike protein, with dominant responses in regions 160-218 and 743-854. The 56-69-year group was small, and its depth increase did not reach significance, likely because of low power. After two AZD1222 doses, both the breadth and the depth of spike-specific TCRs were significantly higher than at day 0 and than in MenACWY recipients. Most participants were white British and females outnumbered males, and the authors suggested that clonal diversity may have been underestimated. Epitopes outside the regions mutated in the B.1.351 and B.1.1.7 variants were reportedly recognized by nearly half of the unique spike-specific TCRs.

The junction shows trimming of 3 bases on V and 2 bases on J, and the gene matches do not reach 9 bases of it. The CDR3 sequence holds 18 residues, the cysteine and phenylalanine included. Just the 54-base CDR3 DNA is kept, in frame starting at base 1. CDR1 and CDR2 are drawn from the germline V gene (reference sequence): SGHNT, YYREEE. The CDR3 regions of human TCRbeta chains were analyzed by immunosequencing. In the original analysis: Repertoire TCRs were matched against a reference library of SARS-CoV-2-specific TCRs generated with the MIRA antigen-specificity platform. Breadth was defined as the fraction of unique TCRs that were SARS-CoV-2-associated. Depth was defined as the fraction of total T cells that were SARS-CoV-2-associated. Using the MIRA data, every spike-specific TCR was mapped to the spike region that the TCR reacted to and assigned to either a CD4 or a CD8 class. Log10-transformed breadth and depth values were compared by one-way ANOVA with Sidak's multiple comparisons tests. TCRdb holds this immuneACCESS table with in-frame rearrangements only. Some clones are missing; in checked studies, unresolved V genes explain under half, and the rest has no known cause. D and trimming come from the DNA, and the V and J calls and clone size come from that table. This sample has about 130,000 clones in its table, and nearly 95% of those were observed once. The ten largest clones take up roughly 0.96% of the sample.

This clonotype was obtained from an adult in good health. The V gene is TRBV5-4 and the J gene is TRBJ2-3, with 13 bases in between that match TRBD2. Here the sequenced sample was peripheral blood, taken on day 0 of AZD1222 vaccination. The DNA sequence follows: TGTGCCAGCAGCTCGGGACTAGCGGGGACGACGTACACAGATACGCAGTATTTT. Translated, it gives CASSSGLAGTTYTDTQYF.